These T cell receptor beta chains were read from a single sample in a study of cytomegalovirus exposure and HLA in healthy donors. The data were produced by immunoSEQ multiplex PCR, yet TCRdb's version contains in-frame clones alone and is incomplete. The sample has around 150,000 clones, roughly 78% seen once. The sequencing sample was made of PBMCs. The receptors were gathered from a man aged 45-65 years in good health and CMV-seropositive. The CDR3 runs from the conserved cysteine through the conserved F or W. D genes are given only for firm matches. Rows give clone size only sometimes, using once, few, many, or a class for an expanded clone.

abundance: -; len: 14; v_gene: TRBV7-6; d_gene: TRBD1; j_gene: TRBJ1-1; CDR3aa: CASSQPGQGVQAFF; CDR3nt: TGTGCCAGCAGCCAGCCGGGACAGGGGGTGCAAGCTTTCTTT
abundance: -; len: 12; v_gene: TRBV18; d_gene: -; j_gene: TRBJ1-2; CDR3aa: CASSLGSYGYTF; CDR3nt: TGTGCCAGCTCACTCGGGTCCTATGGCTACACCTTC
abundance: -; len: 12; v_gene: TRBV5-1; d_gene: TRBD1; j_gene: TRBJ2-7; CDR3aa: CASSPTGVEQYF; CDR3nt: TGCGCCAGCAGTCCGACAGGGGTCGAGCAGTACTTC
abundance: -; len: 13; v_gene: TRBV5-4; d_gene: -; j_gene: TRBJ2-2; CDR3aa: CASSFRGTGELFF; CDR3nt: TGTGCCAGCAGCTTTAGAGGTACCGGGGAGCTGTTTTTT
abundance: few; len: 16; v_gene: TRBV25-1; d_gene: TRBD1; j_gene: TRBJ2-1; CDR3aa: CASSEPRTGGYNEQFF; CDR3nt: TGTGCCAGCAGTGAACCCCGGACAGGGGGTTACAATGAGCAGTTCTTC
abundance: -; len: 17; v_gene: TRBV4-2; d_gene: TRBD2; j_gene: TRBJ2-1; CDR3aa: CASSHRGGEGTYNEQFF; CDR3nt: TGTGCCAGCAGCCACCGTGGGGGGGAGGGAACCTACAATGAGCAGTTCTTC
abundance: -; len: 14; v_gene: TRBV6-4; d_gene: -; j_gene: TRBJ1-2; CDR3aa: CASSETGEGYGYTF; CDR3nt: TGTGCCAGCAGTGAAACCGGGGAGGGCTATGGCTACACCTTC
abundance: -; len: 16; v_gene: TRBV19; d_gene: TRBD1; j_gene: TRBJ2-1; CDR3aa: CASSPQDRGLYNEQFF; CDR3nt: TGTGCCAGTAGTCCCCAGGACAGGGGGTTGTACAATGAGCAGTTCTTC
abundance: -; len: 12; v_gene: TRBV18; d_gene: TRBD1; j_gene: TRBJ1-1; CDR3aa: CASSLRDSEAFF; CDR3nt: TGTGCCAGCTCACTCCGGGACAGTGAAGCTTTCTTT
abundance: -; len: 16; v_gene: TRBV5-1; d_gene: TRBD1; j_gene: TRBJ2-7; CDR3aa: CASSLVGQGLSYEQYF; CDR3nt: TGCGCCAGCAGCTTGGTAGGACAGGGGCTCTCCTACGAGCAGTACTTC
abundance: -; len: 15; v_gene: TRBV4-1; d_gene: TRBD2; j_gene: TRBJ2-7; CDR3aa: CASRGLFGGNYEQYF; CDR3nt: TGCGCCAGCAGGGGGCTTTTCGGGGGGAATTACGAGCAGTACTTC
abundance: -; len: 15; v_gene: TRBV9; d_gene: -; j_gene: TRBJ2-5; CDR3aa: CASSVASLAWETQYF; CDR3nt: TGTGCCAGCAGCGTAGCTAGTTTGGCTTGGGAGACCCAGTACTTC
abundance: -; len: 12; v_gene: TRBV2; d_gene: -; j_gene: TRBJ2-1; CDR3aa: CASSPTSNEQFF; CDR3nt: TGTGCCAGCAGCCCGACTAGTAATGAGCAGTTCTTC
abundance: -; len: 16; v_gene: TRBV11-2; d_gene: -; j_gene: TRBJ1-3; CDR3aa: CASSLDQPGAGNTIYF; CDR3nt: TGTGCCAGCAGCTTGGATCAACCAGGCGCTGGAAACACCATATATTTT
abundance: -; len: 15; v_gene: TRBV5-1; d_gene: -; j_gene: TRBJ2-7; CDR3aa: CASSLVASSSYEQYF; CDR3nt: TGCGCCAGCAGCTTGGTGGCTAGCAGCTCCTACGAGCAGTACTTC
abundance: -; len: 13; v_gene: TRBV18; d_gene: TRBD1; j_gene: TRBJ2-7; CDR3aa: CASSPTGDYEQYF; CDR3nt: TGTGCCAGCTCACCGACAGGGGACTACGAGCAGTACTTC
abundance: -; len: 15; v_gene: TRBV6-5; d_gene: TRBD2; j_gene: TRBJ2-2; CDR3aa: CASRPSSGQGGELFF; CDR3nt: TGTGCCAGCCGACCATCTAGCGGACAAGGCGGGGAGCTGTTTTTT
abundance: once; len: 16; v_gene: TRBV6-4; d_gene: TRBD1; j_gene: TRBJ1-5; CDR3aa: CASRPFRGRECQPQHF; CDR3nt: TGTGCCAGCAGGCCGTTCAGGGGGCGGGAATGTCAGCCCCAGCATTTT
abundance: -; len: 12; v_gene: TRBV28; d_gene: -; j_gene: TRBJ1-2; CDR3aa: CASSVTGYGYTF; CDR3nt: TGTGCCAGCAGTGTAACAGGGTACGGCTACACCTTC
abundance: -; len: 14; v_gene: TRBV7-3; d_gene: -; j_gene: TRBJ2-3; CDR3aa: CASSLRSGTDTQYF; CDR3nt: TGTGCCAGCAGCCTCAGGTCTGGCACAGATACGCAGTATTTT
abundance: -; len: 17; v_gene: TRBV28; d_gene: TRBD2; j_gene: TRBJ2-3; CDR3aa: CASRVTGTSGVTDTQYF; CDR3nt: TGTGCCAGCAGGGTTACCGGGACTAGCGGGGTCACAGATACGCAGTATTTT
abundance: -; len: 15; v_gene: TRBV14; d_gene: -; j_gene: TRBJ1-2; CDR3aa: CASSQGANRNYGYTF; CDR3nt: TGTGCCAGCAGCCAAGGGGCCAACCGGAACTATGGCTACACCTTC
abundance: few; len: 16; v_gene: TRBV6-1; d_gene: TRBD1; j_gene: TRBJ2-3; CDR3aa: CASSETPGQGTDTQYF; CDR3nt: TGTGCCAGCAGTGAAACCCCGGGACAGGGGACAGATACGCAGTATTTT
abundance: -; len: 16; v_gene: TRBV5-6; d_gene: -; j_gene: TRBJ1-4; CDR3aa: CASSSSRGWLNEKLFF; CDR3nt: TGTGCCAGCAGCTCCTCTCGGGGATGGCTTAATGAAAAACTGTTTTTT
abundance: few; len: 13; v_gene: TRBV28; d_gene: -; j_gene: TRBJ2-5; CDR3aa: CASSLATQETQYF; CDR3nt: TGTGCCAGCAGCCTGGCAACACAAGAGACCCAGTACTTC
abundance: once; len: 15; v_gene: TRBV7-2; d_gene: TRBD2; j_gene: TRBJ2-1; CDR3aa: CASSIGTSGLREQFF; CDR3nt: TGTGCCAGCAGCATCGGGACTAGCGGGTTGCGGGAGCAGTTCTTC
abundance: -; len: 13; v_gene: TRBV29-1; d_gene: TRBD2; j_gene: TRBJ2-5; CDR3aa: CSVESGLRETQYF; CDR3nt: TGCAGCGTTGAATCGGGACTACGAGAGACCCAGTACTTC
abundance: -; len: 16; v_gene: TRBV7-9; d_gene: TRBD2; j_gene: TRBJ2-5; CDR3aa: CSSSWGLAGVAETQYF; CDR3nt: TGTTCCAGCAGCTGGGGACTAGCGGGAGTCGCCGAGACCCAGTACTTC
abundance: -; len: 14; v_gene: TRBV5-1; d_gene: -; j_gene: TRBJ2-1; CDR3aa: CASSTLGGYNEQFF; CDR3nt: TGCGCCAGCAGCACCTTGGGGGGTTACAATGAGCAGTTCTTC
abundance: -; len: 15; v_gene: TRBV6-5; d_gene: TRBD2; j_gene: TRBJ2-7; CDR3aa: CASSYSSGRTYEQYF; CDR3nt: TGTGCCAGCAGTTACTCTAGCGGGAGGACCTACGAGCAGTACTTC
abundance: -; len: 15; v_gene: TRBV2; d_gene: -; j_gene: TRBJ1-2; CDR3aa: CASRNNQPGLNGYTF; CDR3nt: TGTGCCAGCAGGAATAATCAACCGGGACTGAATGGCTACACCTTC
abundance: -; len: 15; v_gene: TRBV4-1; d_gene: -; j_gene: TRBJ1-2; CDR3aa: CASSLGLRGDYGYTF; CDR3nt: TGCGCCAGCAGCCTGGGTCTCAGGGGAGACTATGGCTACACCTTC
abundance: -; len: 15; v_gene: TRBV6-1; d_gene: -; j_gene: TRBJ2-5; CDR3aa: CASSEIDYTQETQYF; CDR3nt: TGTGCCAGCAGTGAAATCGACTATACCCAAGAGACCCAGTACTTC
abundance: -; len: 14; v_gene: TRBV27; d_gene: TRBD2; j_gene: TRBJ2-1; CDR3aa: CASSQAGGLDEQFF; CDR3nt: TGTGCCAGCAGCCAAGCGGGAGGTCTCGATGAGCAGTTCTTC
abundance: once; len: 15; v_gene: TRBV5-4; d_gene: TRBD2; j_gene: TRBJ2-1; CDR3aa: CASSLAASGTNEQFF; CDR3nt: TGTGCCAGCAGCTTGGCTGCTAGCGGGACCAATGAGCAGTTCTTC
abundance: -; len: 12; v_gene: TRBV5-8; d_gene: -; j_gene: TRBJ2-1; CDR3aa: CASRETVNEQFF; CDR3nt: TGTGCCAGCAGGGAGACTGTCAATGAGCAGTTCTTC
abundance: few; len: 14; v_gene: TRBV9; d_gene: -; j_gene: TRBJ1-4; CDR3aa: CASSAGGGNEKLFF; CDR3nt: TGTGCCAGCAGCGCCGGGGGGGGAAATGAAAAACTGTTTTTT
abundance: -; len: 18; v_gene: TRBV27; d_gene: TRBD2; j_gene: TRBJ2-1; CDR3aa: CASSLMTSGRAGLEEQFF; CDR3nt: TGTGCCAGCAGTTTAATGACTAGCGGGAGGGCCGGGTTGGAGGAGCAGTTCTTC
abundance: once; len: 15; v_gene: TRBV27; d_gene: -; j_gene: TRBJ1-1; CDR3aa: CASSLYPEPNTEAFF; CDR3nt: TGTGCCAGCAGTTTATATCCAGAACCGAACACTGAAGCTTTCTTT
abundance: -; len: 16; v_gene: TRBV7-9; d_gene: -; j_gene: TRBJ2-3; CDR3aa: CASSLVRDSYTDTQYF; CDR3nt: TGTGCCAGCAGCTTAGTACGAGACAGTTACACAGATACGCAGTATTTT
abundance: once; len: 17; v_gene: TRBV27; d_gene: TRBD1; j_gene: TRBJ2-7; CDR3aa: CASSPQPGQGLSYEQYF; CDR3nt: TGTGCCAGCAGTCCACAACCGGGACAGGGACTTTCCTACGAGCAGTACTTC
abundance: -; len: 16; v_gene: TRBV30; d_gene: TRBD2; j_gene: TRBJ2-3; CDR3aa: CAWTGEGTSGADTQYF; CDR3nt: TGTGCCTGGACAGGCGAGGGGACTAGCGGAGCAGATACGCAGTATTTT
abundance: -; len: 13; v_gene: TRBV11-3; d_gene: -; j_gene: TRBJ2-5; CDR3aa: CASSFDREETQYF; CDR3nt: TGTGCCAGCAGCTTCGACAGAGAAGAGACCCAGTACTTC
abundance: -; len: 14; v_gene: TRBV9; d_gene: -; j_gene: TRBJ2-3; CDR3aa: CASSERGSTDTQYF; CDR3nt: TGTGCCAGCAGCGAACGGGGGAGCACAGATACGCAGTATTTT
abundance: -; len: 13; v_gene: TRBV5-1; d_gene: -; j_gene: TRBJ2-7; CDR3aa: CASSLETAYEQYF; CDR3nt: TGCGCCAGCAGCTTGGAGACAGCATACGAGCAGTACTTC
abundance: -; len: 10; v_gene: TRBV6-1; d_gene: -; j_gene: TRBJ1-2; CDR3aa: CASSDLQEQF; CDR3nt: TGTGCCAGCAGTGACCTACAGGAGCAATTC
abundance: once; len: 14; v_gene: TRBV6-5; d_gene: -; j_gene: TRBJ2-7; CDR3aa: CASSFGTRHYEQYF; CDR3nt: TGTGCCAGCAGTTTCGGGACACGGCACTACGAGCAGTACTTC
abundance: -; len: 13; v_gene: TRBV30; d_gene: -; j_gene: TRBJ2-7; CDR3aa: CAWNGGSAYEQYF; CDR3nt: TGTGCCTGGAATGGCGGCAGCGCCTACGAGCAGTACTTC
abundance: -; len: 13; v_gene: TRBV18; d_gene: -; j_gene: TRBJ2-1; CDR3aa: CASVGLTYNEQFF; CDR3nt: TGTGCCAGCGTGGGGCTGACATACAATGAGCAGTTCTTC
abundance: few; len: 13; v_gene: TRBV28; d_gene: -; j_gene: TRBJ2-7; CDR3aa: CASSGPVNYEQYF; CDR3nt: TGTGCCAGCAGTGGGCCCGTGAACTACGAGCAGTACTTC
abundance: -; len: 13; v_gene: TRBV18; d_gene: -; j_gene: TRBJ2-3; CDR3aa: CASSPMRGDTQYF; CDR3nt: TGTGCCAGCTCACCAATGAGGGGGGATACGCAGTATTTT
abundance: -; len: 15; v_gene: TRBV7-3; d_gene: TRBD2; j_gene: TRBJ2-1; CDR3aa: CASSLAGADYNEQFF; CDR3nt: TGTGCCAGCAGCTTAGCGGGAGCGGACTACAATGAGCAGTTCTTC
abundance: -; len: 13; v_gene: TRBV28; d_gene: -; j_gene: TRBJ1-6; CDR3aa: CASKGTGGSPLHF; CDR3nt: TGTGCCAGCAAGGGTACAGGAGGGTCACCCCTCCACTTT
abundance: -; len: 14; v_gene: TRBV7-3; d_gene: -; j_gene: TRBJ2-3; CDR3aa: CASSPPGSTDTQYF; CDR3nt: TGTGCCAGCAGCCCTCCCGGGAGCACAGATACGCAGTATTTT
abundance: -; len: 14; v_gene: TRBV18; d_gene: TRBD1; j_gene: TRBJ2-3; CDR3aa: CASSPTGSADTQYF; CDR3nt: TGTGCCAGCTCACCGACAGGGAGTGCAGATACGCAGTATTTT
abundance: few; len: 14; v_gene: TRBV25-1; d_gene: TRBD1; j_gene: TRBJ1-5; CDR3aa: CASRASGGNQPQHF; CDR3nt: TGTGCCAGCAGGGCTTCAGGGGGGAATCAGCCCCAGCATTTT
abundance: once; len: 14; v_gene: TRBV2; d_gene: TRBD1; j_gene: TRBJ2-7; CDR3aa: CASSWTGGGYEQYF; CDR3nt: TGTGCCAGCAGTTGGACAGGGGGCGGTTACGAGCAGTACTTC
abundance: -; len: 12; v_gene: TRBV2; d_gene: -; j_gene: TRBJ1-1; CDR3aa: CASVGRGTEAFF; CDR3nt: TGTGCCAGCGTGGGCCGGGGGACGGAAGCTTTCTTT